The clone carrying this TCR beta chain has a count of ten or more. Time point in this sample: longitudinal time-point 3. Germline V gene data show CDR1 as MNHEY and CDR2 as SVGAGI. The CDR3 length is 17 residues. Trimming cost V 1 base and J 6 bases; bases outside gene matches: 10. This sample was included in a study of neurological immune-mediated disorders. Using its own MiXCR run on the 5' RACE reads, TCRdb lists one record per CDR3 protein. The sample lists about 84,000 distinct CDR3 sequences, around 4.7% occurring once. The source of this sequence is a woman aged 60-75 years with multiple sclerosis. Sequences were obtained from PBMCs. V gene TRBV6-5 combines with J gene TRBJ1-2; 11 bases are a match to TRBD1. CDR3 loop: CASSYFPPGQGVDGYTF. Written as DNA, the CDR3 is TGTGCCAGCAGTTACTTTCCTCCGGGACAGGGGGTAGATGGCTACACCTTC.